This T cell receptor (beta chain) was found in a study of tumor-infiltrating lymphocytes in primary liver carcinoma. As for the study in general: Samples had roughly 3.65 to 7.5 million productive TCRbeta reads, comparable between tissue types.

Co-extracting RNA and DNA was done with about 20-34 mg of unsorted bulk tissue as input. Primary liver carcinoma in the patients was surgically resected. All tumor specimens exceeded 75% viable tumor cells. A primer matching the constant region was used to make TCR beta cDNA from 450 to 550 ng of total RNA. A slightly modified ARM-PCR protocol with three nested multiplex PCR rounds produced these TCR beta libraries. Both of the initial two PCR rounds ran for about 9 cycles and employed TRBV1-TRBV30 forward primers alongside a C-beta reverse primer. MiXCR, run by TCRdb on the multiplex PCR reads, gives a single entry per CDR3 protein. The sample holds 70,000 to 85,000 distinct CDR3 sequences; over 55% are singletons and the top ten take roughly 13%. This clonotype was observed at least ten times. The antigen remains unidentified. This CDR3 contains 11 residues. CDR1 and CDR2 from the germline V gene are MDHEN and SYDVKM. The V and J ends lost 7 bases and 5 bases respectively, with 9 bases between them.

Overall study findings and caveats: It was tumor-adjacent and tumor-blood pairs that overlapped less than tumor region pairs did.

The TCR originated in a woman between 55 and 75 years old with primary liver carcinoma and hepatitis B virus infection. The sequenced sample was liver tumor tissue from sampling region 4. As for subset: tumor region T4, right-lateral pole. This chain connects TRBV28 to TRBJ2-7; D gene uncertain. The CDR3 loop is CASTRAHEQYF. CDR3 DNA sequence: TGTGCCAGCACCCGAGCCCACGAGCAGTACTTC.